Each of the 19 T cell receptor beta chains below was sequenced from the same sample in a study of cytomegalovirus exposure and HLA in healthy donors. The PCR was carried out with 60 Vbeta primers and 13 Jbeta primers. The data were produced by immunoSEQ multiplex PCR, yet TCRdb's version contains in-frame clones alone and is incomplete. This specimen shows about 140,000 clones; the ten leading clones hold about 2.5%. The sample consisted of PBMCs. The receptors here all came from a man aged 35 to 55 in good health and CMV-seronegative.

This chain connects TRBV18 to TRBJ1-2; D gene uncertain. Germline CDR1 and CDR2: KGHSH and LQKENI. The V end was cut by 3 bases, the J end by 6 bases, with 17 bases between. This CDR3 is 15 amino acids long. Written as DNA, the CDR3 is TGTGCCAGCTCACCGAATTCGCGAGATTTTGATGGCTACACCTTC. It is translated as CASSPNSRDFDGYTF.

This chain links TRBV7-3 with TRBJ2-1; maybe TRBD2 (6 bases). This CDR3 contains 15 residues. V lost 4 bases and J lost 2, with 12 bases in between. CDR1 SGHTA and CDR2 FQGTGA come from the germline V gene. CDR3 amino acids: CASSSGRTTYNEQFF. For the CDR3, the DNA is TGTGCCAGCAGCTCGGGACGGACTACCTACAATGAGCAGTTCTTC.

V usage is TRBV13 and J usage is TRBJ2-2; D is perhaps TRBD1 (6 bases). CDR1 is PRHDT, CDR2 FYEKMQ, per germline (reference sequence). The germline V and J ends were trimmed by 6 bases and 5 bases, with 16 bases remaining between them. This CDR3 has 15 amino acids. The CDR3 is CASRNLQGWTGELFF. The CDR3, as DNA: TGTGCCAGCAGAAACCTACAGGGTTGGACCGGGGAGCTGTTTTTT.

The CDR3 bases are TGTGCCATCAGTGATCCGACTAGCGGGGCAGAGACCCAGTACTTC. Amino acid sequence: CAISDPTSGAETQYF. The chain links TRBV10-3 to TRBJ2-5, with 11 bases aligning to TRBD2. The junction had 4 bases not matched to a gene; V was cut back by 3 bases and J by 4 bases. Germline V lookup: CDR1 ENHRY, CDR2 SYGVKD. The CDR3 extends over 15 amino acids.

On this clone itself: Lacking the conserved final phenylalanine or tryptophan, this CDR3 likely reflects a read error. The V gene is TRBV2, the J gene TRBJ1-1; D unresolved. The CDR3 covers 9 residues. Germline V lookup: CDR1 SNHLY, CDR2 FYNNEI. The CDR3 DNA sequence: TGTGCGTCGGACACTGAAGCTTTCCTT. Encoded protein: CASDTEAFL.

The J gene is TRBJ1-2, the V gene TRBV7-6; tentative D call: TRBD1 (6 bases). Germline CDR1 and CDR2: SGHVS and FNYEAQ. Between the trimmed V and J ends, which lost 5 bases and 4 bases, there was a span of 14 bases. CDR3 length: 14 residues. DNA of the CDR3: TGTGCCAGCAGCCCCAAGACAGGATCCTATGGCTACACCTTC. Amino acids: CASSPKTGSYGYTF.

Here the CDR3 reads CASSGAGGLETQYF. CDR3 nucleotide sequence: TGCGCCAGCAGCGGTGCGGGGGGGCTTGAGACCCAGTACTTC. The chain employs TRBV5-1 and TRBJ2-5; 9 positions agree with TRBD2. V dropped 4 bases and J dropped 5; count of bases not matched to a gene: 6. CDR1 and CDR2 (germline): SGHRS, YFSETQ. This CDR3 has 14 residues.

This chain links TRBV11-3 with TRBJ1-3; D uncertain. Trimming removed 4 bases at V and 1 base at J, with 11 bases between. This CDR3 contains 15 residues. CDR1 and CDR2 (germline): SGHNT, YENEEA. The CDR3 region has the DNA TGTGCCAGCAGCTCCCGGGAGGATTCTGGAAACACCATATATTTT. Translated, it gives CASSSREDSGNTIYF.

The chain is built from TRBV19 and TRBJ1-5; tentatively, D is TRBD1 (6 bases). Trimming shortened V by 4 bases and J by 6 bases, and 16 bases separated the two germline ends. CDR1 and CDR2 (germline): LNHDA, SQIVND (reference sequence). There are 15 residues in the CDR3. Here the CDR3 reads CASSKARGRAQPQHF. CDR3 coding DNA: TGTGCCAGTAGTAAGGCAAGGGGGAGAGCTCAGCCCCAGCATTTT.

The V and J genes are TRBV7-2 and TRBJ2-5; D is possibly TRBD2 (6 bases). Germline assignment: CDR1 SGHTA and CDR2 FQGNSA. CDR3 size: 15 residues. V dropped 1 base and J dropped 5 bases, with 14 bases sitting between them. CDR3 sequence: CASSLEGGGRETQYF. The CDR3 nucleotides are TGTGCCAGCAGCTTAGAAGGTGGGGGGAGGGAGACCCAGTACTTC.

The chain has TRBV5-1 and TRBJ2-1; 12 bases align to TRBD1. From germline, CDR1 is SGHRS and CDR2 YFSETQ. The CDR3 loop spans 15 amino acids. Germline trimming cut 4 bases from V and 7 bases from J; bases unmatched to any gene: 6. The CDR3 reads CASSLGQGAGNEQFF. CDR3 sequence (DNA): TGCGCCAGCAGCCTGGGACAGGGGGCAGGGAATGAGCAGTTCTTC.

CDR3 loop: CASSSRGQPQHF. The CDR3 DNA reads as TGTGCCAGCAGTTCCAGGGGGCAGCCCCAGCATTTT. This chain links TRBV6-6 with TRBJ1-5; 7 bases are a match to TRBD1. Germline CDR1 is MNHNY and CDR2 is SVGAGI (reference sequence). V shed 4 bases, J shed 7 bases, and the junction held 1 base outside the gene matches. The CDR3 sequence is 12 residues long.

The CDR3 DNA sequence: TGTGCCAGCAGCCTGGACAGGGATACTGAAGCTTTCTTT. Translating it yields CASSLDRDTEAFF. The V gene is TRBV11-1, the J gene TRBJ1-1; 8 nucleotides agree with TRBD1. CDR1 is SGHAT, CDR2 FQDESV, per germline (reference sequence). CDR3 length equals 13 residues. J lost 5 bases, V lost 5 bases, and 4 bases had no gene match.

The chain links TRBV6-5 to TRBJ1-3; a possible D gene is TRBD1 (6 bases). V was clipped by 6 bases and J by 3 bases, with 15 bases between them. The CDR3 length is 15 residues. From germline, CDR1 is MNHEY and CDR2 SVGAGI. In nucleotides, the CDR3 is TGTGCCAGCAGAACCGAACAGGGATTTGGAAACACCATATATTTT. Protein sequence: CASRTEQGFGNTIYF.

The V gene is TRBV19, the J gene TRBJ2-7; 7 bases line up with TRBD1. CDR3 length: 15 amino acids. V was pared by 5 bases and J by 4 bases, with 11 bases of the junction left unmatched. The germline gives CDR1 LNHDA, CDR2 SQIVND (reference sequence). CDR3 nucleotide sequence: TGTGCCAGTAGTCTTTCGACAGGGAATTCATACGAGCAGTACTTC. This gives the protein CASSLSTGNSYEQYF.

The chain is built from TRBV7-2 and TRBJ1-5, with 8 bases lining up with TRBD1. Trimming took 5 bases from V and 5 from J; bases not matched to a gene: 8. CDR3 length: 15 amino acids. Germline V gene lookup returns CDR1 SGHTA and CDR2 FQGNSA. CDR3 in amino acids: CASSALDRVDQPQHF. The CDR3, as DNA: TGTGCCAGCAGCGCCCTGGACAGGGTGGATCAGCCCCAGCATTTT.

This chain uses TRBV5-1 with TRBJ1-2, with a possible D match to TRBD1 (6 bases). The V gene lost 0 bases and the J gene lost 6 bases, with 15 bases spanning the gap. CDR3 size: 15 residues. CDR1 SGHRS and CDR2 YFSETQ come from the germline V gene. The CDR3 nucleotides are TGCGCCAGCAGCTTGGGACAGGTTCTTCGGGATGGCTACACCTTC. Its translation: CASSLGQVLRDGYTF. Drawing the rest from reference TRBV5-1 and TRBJ1-2, the complete variable domain is KAGVTQTPRYLIKTRGQQVTLSCSPISGHRSVSWYQQTPGQGLQFLFEYFSETQRNKGNFPGRFSGRQFSNSRSEMNVSTLELGDSALYLCASSLGQVLRDGYTFGSGTRLTVV.

The rearrangement joins TRBV27 to TRBJ1-2; D is possibly TRBD1 (5 bases). Between the trimmed V and J ends, which lost 5 bases and 2 bases, there was a span of 21 bases. CDR1 MNHEY and CDR2 SMNVEV come from the germline V gene (reference sequence). The CDR3 spans 17 residues. The CDR3 sequence is CASSPPPGRVGNYGYTF. In DNA form, the CDR3 reads TGTGCCAGCAGTCCCCCCCCGGGCAGGGTTGGGAACTATGGCTACACCTTC.

J is TRBJ2-3 and V is TRBV5-3; D gene ambiguous. TRBV5-3 counts as an open reading frame of uncertain function. The CDR3 runs 16 residues. V lost 0 bases and J 0 bases, leaving 11 bases between the germline ends. The DNA for the CDR3 is TGTGCCAGAAGCTTGGCGCGCGGAAAAAGCACAGATACGCAGTATTTT. It translates to CARSLARGKSTDTQYF.